The 8 T cell receptor beta chains in this list originate from one sample, sequenced in a study of shared clonotypes between healthy human individuals (TCRdb year 2020). The library relied on the immunoSEQ multiplex PCR assay. TCRdb obtained this table from immuneACCESS and retained in-frame rearrangements with V and J assigned. These tables miss some clones; where compared with another copy, unresolved V genes account for less than half of the shortfall, and the remainder is unexplained. The sample includes more than 2 million clones, with around 95% observed a single time. The ten largest clones represent over 0.1% of the sample. The sequencing sample was made of naive CD4+ T cells sorted from blood. The intended sense of this specimen's cell subset or site label: CD45RA+ positively selected. These receptors were collected from a man aged 18 to 35 in good health.

This chain links TRBV10-3 with TRBJ1-2, with TRBD1 as a possible D gene (5 bases). V was trimmed by 3 bases and J by 6 bases, leaving 17 bases between them. CDR1 and CDR2 (germline): ENHRY, SYGVKD. The length of the CDR3 is 15 residues. The CDR3 region has the DNA TGTGCCATCAGTGATATCGGGAAGGGACTCAATGGCTACACCTTC. This codes for CAISDIGKGLNGYTF.

This clone was picked up one time. The chain has TRBV11-2 and TRBJ2-3; the D is unclear. V shed 5 bases and J shed 5 bases, with 8 bases lying between them. Germline V gene data show CDR1 as SGHAT and CDR2 as FQNNGV. The CDR3 length is 12 residues. The chain's CDR3 is CASSPQIDTQYF. DNA for the CDR3: TGTGCCAGCAGCCCTCAGATAGATACGCAGTATTTT.

The CDR3 loop reads CASSLQPHSYEQYF. For the CDR3, the DNA is TGTGCCAGCAGCTTACAGCCACACTCCTACGAGCAGTACTTC. The chain couples TRBV7-6 to TRBJ2-7; D unclear. From germline, CDR1 is SGHVS and CDR2 FNYEAQ. Trimming removed 2 bases at V and 0 bases at J, with 8 bases between. This CDR3 contains 14 residues.

V usage is TRBV19 and J usage is TRBJ1-2; D call uncertain. Per the germline V gene, CDR1 is LNHDA and CDR2 is SQIVND (reference sequence). The CDR3 is made up of 12 amino acids. V lost 4 bases and J 4 bases, leaving 7 bases between the germline ends. CDR3 region: CASSTEPYGYTF. The CDR3 nucleotides are TGTGCCAGTAGTACGGAGCCCTATGGCTACACCTTC.

This clone was seen only once. The chain carries TRBV10-3 and TRBJ2-5, with 7 bases fitting TRBD1. The germline V gene has CDR1 ENHRY and CDR2 SYGVKD. Trimming at V came to 8 bases and at J to 4 bases, leaving 7 bases not matched to a gene. The CDR3 runs 13 residues. The chain's CDR3 is CAIRVTGTETQYF. The CDR3 DNA sequence: TGTGCCATCCGTGTGACAGGGACAGAGACCCAGTACTTC.

The chain has TRBV5-1 and TRBJ2-5; weak D call: TRBD2 (5 bases). Per germline, CDR1 SGHRS and CDR2 YFSETQ. The CDR3 sequence is 13 residues long. Trimming cost V 6 bases and J 5 bases, with 14 bases left between them. This chain's CDR3 is CASNPGGGETQYF. CDR3 bases: TGCGCCAGCAACCCCGGAGGCGGGGAGACCCAGTACTTC.

The chain links TRBV10-1 to TRBJ2-2; TRBD1 aligns across 7 bases. This CDR3 has 16 amino acids. Looked up from germline, CDR1 is WNHNN and CDR2 is SYGVQD (reference sequence). The V and J ends lost 6 bases and 6 bases, in that order; junction bases with no gene match: 13. CDR3 coding DNA: TGCGCCAGCAGAAACAGGGGCGTTGACGTCTCCGGGGAGCTGTTTTTT. Its protein is CASRNRGVDVSGELFF.

The rearrangement uses TRBV5-1 and TRBJ2-5; 8 bases agree with TRBD2. The germline V gene has CDR1 SGHRS and CDR2 YFSETQ. Trimming removed 4 bases from V and 4 bases from J; junction bases left unmatched: 3. The CDR3 runs to 13 residues. CDR3 nucleotide sequence: TGCGCCAGCAGCGCGGGGGGACGAGAGACCCAGTACTTC. Protein product: CASSAGGRETQYF.